A single sample is the source of the 26 T cell receptor beta chains below, sequenced in a study of T cells in localized non-small cell lung cancer. TCRdb keeps only in-frame clones here, not all; method: immunoSEQ multiplex PCR. The sample contains about 70,000 clones, 86% of which appear only once. This sample comprised peripheral blood, obtained before any cancer treatment. The receptor source for this set is a male donor older than 55 with stage III squamous cell lung carcinoma.

This chain links TRBV11-2 with TRBJ2-6; possible D gene TRBD2, 5 bases. V gave up 1 base and J gave up 4 bases, with 11 bases separating them. Germline CDR1 SGHAT, CDR2 FQNNGV. The CDR3 spans 16 residues. CDR3 amino acids: CASSLVRATGANVLTF. CDR3 DNA: TGTGCCAGCAGCTTAGTGCGGGCCACCGGGGCCAACGTCCTGACTTTC.

The chain links TRBV5-1 to TRBJ2-7; D gene unclear. Between the trimmed V and J ends, which lost 5 bases and 1 base, there was a span of 13 bases. This CDR3 is 14 amino acids long. CDR1 SGHRS and CDR2 YFSETQ come from the germline V gene. DNA for the CDR3: TGCGCCAGCAGGCCCCAGCCTCCATCCTACGAGCAGTACTTC. Translation: CASRPQPPSYEQYF.

This clone was counted a single time. The rearrangement uses TRBV29-1 and TRBJ2-6; D ambiguous. The CDR3 is 16 residues long. Trimming stripped 1 base from V and 0 bases from J, with 10 bases between. Germline CDR1 SQVTM, CDR2 ANQGSEA. This chain's CDR3 is CSVEGSSDSGANVLTF. Here the CDR3 DNA reads TGCAGCGTTGAAGGAAGCAGTGACTCTGGGGCCAACGTCCTGACTTTC.

V usage is TRBV6-4 and J usage is TRBJ2-1; 11 bases line up with TRBD2. V dropped 4 bases and J dropped 8; count of bases not matched to a gene: 10. CDR3 size: 16 residues. Germline-derived CDR1 and CDR2 are MRHNA and SNTAGT. CDR3 DNA sequence: TGTGCCAGCAGTGGCCCTACTAGCGGGGGAAGAGATGAGCAGTTCTTC. It yields the protein CASSGPTSGGRDEQFF.

This clone occurred once. This chain uses TRBV2 with TRBJ1-4; D might be TRBD1 (5 bases). This CDR3 has 15 amino acids. The ends were cut back, 0 bases at V and 6 bases at J, with 11 bases in the middle. In germline, CDR1 is SNHLY, CDR2 FYNNEI. CDR3 sequence (DNA): TGTGCCAGCAGTGAAGCGTCAGTCAGGGATGAAAAACTGTTTTTT. Its translation: CASSEASVRDEKLFF.

J is TRBJ1-3 and V is TRBV7-6; D gene ambiguous. Trimming removed 4 bases from V and 3 bases from J, with 7 bases in between. CDR3 length equals 13 residues. Germline assignment: CDR1 SGHVS and CDR2 FNYEAQ. CDR3 coding DNA: TGTGCCAGCAGCTCGGCGGTTGGAAACACCATATATTTT. It encodes CASSSAVGNTIYF.

The chain combines TRBV28 with TRBJ1-1; D may be TRBD1 (5 bases). V was trimmed by 6 bases and J by 3 bases, leaving 11 bases between them. Germline assignment: CDR1 MDHEN and CDR2 SYDVKM. The CDR3 spans 13 residues. The CDR3 spells CASRYQGDTEAFF. The CDR3 coding sequence is TGTGCCAGCAGGTATCAAGGGGACACTGAAGCTTTCTTT.

The gene calls are TRBV19 and TRBJ2-7; D is ambiguous. This CDR3 contains 11 residues. V was shortened by 5 bases and J by 0 bases, with 2 bases between the two germline ends. The germline gives CDR1 LNHDA, CDR2 SQIVND (reference sequence). CDR3 bases: TGTGCCAGTAGTTCCTCCTACGAGCAGTACTTC. It codes for CASSSSYEQYF.

This clone occurred once. The chain joins TRBV5-1 to TRBJ2-1; either TRBD1 or TRBD2 may supply D (5 bases each). The CDR3 extends over 15 amino acids. Looked up from germline, CDR1 is SGHRS and CDR2 is YFSETQ. Trimming stripped 5 bases from V and 9 bases from J, with 21 bases between. The CDR3 DNA reads TGCGCCAGCAGGAGGGGACCTAGCCCCGACGGTGAGCAGTTCTTC. This translates into CASRRGPSPDGEQFF.

The rearrangement joins TRBV5-1 to TRBJ1-2; D uncertain. The CDR3 runs to 13 residues. Trimming shortened V by 0 bases and J by 5 bases, and 8 bases separated the two germline ends. Germline V lookup: CDR1 SGHRS, CDR2 YFSETQ. CDR3 region: CASSLEGYYGYTF. The DNA for the CDR3 is TGCGCCAGCAGCTTGGAGGGCTATTATGGCTACACCTTC. Drawing the rest from reference TRBV5-1 and TRBJ1-2, the complete variable domain is KAGVTQTPRYLIKTRGQQVTLSCSPISGHRSVSWYQQTPGQGLQFLFEYFSETQRNKGNFPGRFSGRQFSNSRSEMNVSTLELGDSALYLCASSLEGYYGYTFGSGTRLTVV.

This clone appeared once. The chain links TRBV9 to TRBJ1-2; D gene uncertain. CDR1 is SGDLS and CDR2 is YYNGEE in the germline V gene. V dropped 6 bases and J dropped 1 base, with 13 bases sitting between them. CDR3 length equals 14 residues. CDR3 DNA: TGTGCCAGCAAAGGAGGCAGGAGTAACTATGGCTACACCTTC. Its translation: CASKGGRSNYGYTF.

In this sample, this clone turned up once. J is TRBJ2-7 and V is TRBV5-1; 7 bases align to TRBD1. After removal of 4 bases from V and 6 bases from J, the junction contained 10 bases not matched to a gene. This CDR3 spans 14 amino acids. Germline loops: CDR1 SGHRS, CDR2 YFSETQ. The CDR3 bases are TGCGCCAGCAGCCTAGAGGGGGCGCTGGGCGAGCAGTACTTC. Residues: CASSLEGALGEQYF.

CDR3 in DNA: TGTGCCAGCAGCCAACCCAGGACTAGCGGGGTAACCGGGGAGCTGTTTTTT. Its translation is CASSQPRTSGVTGELFF. The rearrangement uses TRBV14 and TRBJ2-2; 12 bases are a match to TRBD2. Germline V lookup: CDR1 SGHDN, CDR2 FVKESK. V shed 2 bases, J shed 5 bases, and the junction held 6 bases outside the gene matches. CDR3 length equals 17 residues.

For this clone: The junction differs from germline at one of its ends, possibly a read error. The rearrangement joins TRBV28 to TRBJ1-1; 10 bases match TRBD1. The CDR3 has 16 amino acids. Germline CDR1 MDHEN, CDR2 SYDVKM. This CDR3 is CASSSPGTGVNTEAFF. For the CDR3, the DNA is TGTGCCAGCAGTTCCCCCGGGACAGGGGTGAATACTGAAGCTTTCTTT.

V gene TRBV7-9 combines with J gene TRBJ1-1, with unresolved D. The germline gives CDR1 SEHNR, CDR2 FQNEAQ (reference sequence). The CDR3 contains 14 residues. Trimming pared 3 bases from V and 1 base from J, leaving 9 bases between. CDR3 in DNA: TGTGCCAGCAGCTTCCCTAGAGGGAACACTGAAGCTTTCTTT. It translates to CASSFPRGNTEAFF. Filled out from reference TRBV7-9 and TRBJ1-1, the complete variable domain reads DTGVSQNPRHKITKRGQNVTFRCDPISEHNRLYWYRQTLGQGPEFLTYFQNEAQLEKSRLLSDRFSAERPKGSFSTLEIQRTEQGDSAMYLCASSFPRGNTEAFFGQGTRLTVV.

The rearrangement uses TRBV27 and TRBJ1-6, with a tentative D call TRBD1 (6 bases). This CDR3 comprises 17 residues. With 4 bases removed from V and 6 bases from J, the gap between germline ends came to 19 bases. Germline V gives CDR1 MNHEY, CDR2 SMNVEV (reference sequence). In nucleotides, the CDR3 is TGTGCCAGCAGTTCAGAGATCCCCAGGGGTTTTAATTCACCCCTCCACTTT. It specifies CASSSEIPRGFNSPLHF.

The chain joins TRBV5-1 to TRBJ2-5; 7 nucleotides match TRBD1. CDR3 length equals 16 residues. Germline CDR1 and CDR2: SGHRS and YFSETQ. Trimming took 0 bases from V and 5 from J; bases not matched to a gene: 10. The CDR3 here is CASSLGPQGDWETQYF. The CDR3 nucleotides are TGCGCCAGCAGCTTGGGGCCGCAGGGGGATTGGGAGACCCAGTACTTC.

The genes are TRBV5-1 and TRBJ2-7, with D maybe TRBD1 (6 bases). The V end was cut by 4 bases, the J end by 7 bases, with 15 bases between. CDR3 length equals 13 residues. Germline V CDR1 and CDR2: SGHRS, YFSETQ. CDR3 sequence (DNA): TGCGCCAGCAGCCAGGGGACGGTGGGAGAGCAGTACTTC. Translating it yields CASSQGTVGEQYF.

This chain's CDR3 is CASRPTSGFQETQYF. In DNA, the CDR3 is TGCGCCAGCAGACCGACTAGCGGGTTTCAAGAGACCCAGTACTTC. The chain joins TRBV5-1 to TRBJ2-5; 10 nucleotides align to TRBD2. The junction had 6 bases not matched to a gene; V was cut back by 5 bases and J by 2 bases. Per germline, CDR1 SGHRS and CDR2 YFSETQ. CDR3 length equals 15 residues.

V is TRBV2 and J is TRBJ1-4; 7 bases line up with TRBD1. The CDR3 has 14 residues. Unmatched junction bases numbered 7, after V lost 4 bases and J lost 8 bases. Looked up from germline, CDR1 is SNHLY and CDR2 is FYNNEI. The CDR3 bases are TGTGCCAGCAGTGGGGGGCAGGGGGGCGAAAAACTGTTTTTT. As protein: CASSGGQGGEKLFF.

V usage is TRBV12-5 and J usage is TRBJ2-1; TRBD2 matches 8 bases. The CDR3 sequence is 16 residues long. Germline V lookup: CDR1 LGHNT, CDR2 FRNRAP. The V and J ends lost 4 bases and 15 bases, in that order; junction bases with no gene match: 20. CDR3 loop: CASGSVAGVAGSGGFF. CDR3 sequence (DNA): TGTGCTAGTGGTTCCGTAGCCGGGGTAGCGGGGTCGGGGGGGTTCTTC. The entire variable domain, with the rest obtained from reference TRBV12-5 and TRBJ2-1, is as follows: DARVTQTPRHKVTEMGQEVTMRCQPILGHNTVFWYRQTMMQGLELLAYFRNRAPLDDSGMPKDRFSAEMPDATLATLKIQPSEPRDSAVYFCASGSVAGVAGSGGFFGPGTRLTVL.

This chain joins TRBV10-2 and TRBJ2-1; D uncertain. Germline V gives CDR1 WSHSY, CDR2 SAAADI. Trimming removed 3 bases at V and 2 bases at J, with 5 bases between. The CDR3 is 13 amino acids. The CDR3 is CASSERAYNEQFF. The CDR3 DNA follows: TGCGCCAGCAGTGAAAGAGCCTACAATGAGCAGTTCTTC.

Here the CDR3 reads CASSLIGGEMNTEAFF. The CDR3 DNA sequence: TGTGCCAGCAGCTTAATTGGGGGAGAAATGAACACTGAAGCTTTCTTT. The rearrangement uses TRBV7-3 and TRBJ1-1; D may be TRBD1 (5 bases). The V gene's germline CDR1 is SGHTA and CDR2 FQGTGA. Trimming removed 1 base from V and 0 bases from J, with 12 bases in between. This CDR3 comprises 16 residues.

The chain is built from TRBV7-2 and TRBJ1-2; 8 bases agree with TRBD1. This CDR3 is built from 14 residues. Germline V gene data show CDR1 as SGHTA and CDR2 as FQGNSA. The trim removed 5 bases at V and 9 bases at J, leaving 11 bases unmatched. This chain's CDR3 is CASSRAGGASSYTF. For the CDR3, the DNA is TGTGCCAGCAGCCGCGCAGGGGGCGCGTCGAGCTACACCTTC. Filled out from reference TRBV7-2 and TRBJ1-2, the complete variable domain reads GAGVSQSPSNKVTEKGKDVELRCDPISGHTALYWYRQSLGQGLEFLIYFQGNSAPDKSGLPSDRFSAERTGGSVSTLTIQRTQQEDSAVYLCASSRAGGASSYTFGSGTRLTVV.

The chain is built from TRBV19 and TRBJ2-2, with D possibly called TRBD1 or TRBD2 (5 bases each). The germline V gene has CDR1 LNHDA and CDR2 SQIVND (reference sequence). The CDR3 has 12 residues. Trimming took 6 bases from V and 3 from J, leaving 5 bases between them. Written as DNA, the CDR3 is TGTGCCAGTAGGGGGGACACCGGGGAGCTGTTTTTT. Protein product: CASRGDTGELFF.

A single count supports this clone. This sequence joins TRBV19 and TRBJ2-7; D gene uncertain. Trimming pared 0 bases from V and 5 bases from J, leaving 8 bases between. This CDR3 has 13 amino acids. Germline V CDR1 and CDR2: LNHDA, SQIVND (reference sequence). CDR3 sequence reads: CASSIDRSNEQYF. The CDR3 DNA reads TGTGCCAGTAGTATAGATCGCAGTAACGAGCAGTACTTC.